This T cell receptor beta chain was profiled in a study of vaccination and CD4 T cells after COVID-19. For the study at large: Following dose two, a median about 71 days (range 14 to 241) passed before post-vaccine samples were taken. Control wells got either CEFX epitopes, HIV-1 Nef peptides, or no peptide at all. Stimuli were overlapping spike peptide pools of SARS-CoV-2 and three common cold coronaviruses (HCoV-NL63, HCoV-OC43, HCoV-229E).

CDR3 length: 14 residues. CDR1 and CDR2 (germline): MNHNS, SASEGT. V shed 8 bases and J 2 bases; nucleotides not matched to a gene: 6. On this clonotype: Antigen: not known.

With the Oncomine TCR Beta short-read assay, DNA from cultured CD4+ T cells was sequenced. Each CDR3 protein gets one entry after TCRdb re-called the PCR reads with MiXCR. This sample has around 10,000 distinct CDR3 sequences, with approximately 57% found just once. The treatment denotes: roughly 11-day PBMC culture with coronavirus spike peptide pools or control peptides (ViraFEST assay). The chain joins TRBV6-1 to TRBJ1-5; 7 positions match TRBD1. The receptor was derived from a human donor who had recovered from COVID-19. Sample: CD4+ T cells from blood, cultured in vitro. CDR3 sequence (DNA): TGTGCCAGCGGAAATACAGGGGGCAATCAGCCCCAGCATTTT. Its protein is CASGNTGGNQPQHF.